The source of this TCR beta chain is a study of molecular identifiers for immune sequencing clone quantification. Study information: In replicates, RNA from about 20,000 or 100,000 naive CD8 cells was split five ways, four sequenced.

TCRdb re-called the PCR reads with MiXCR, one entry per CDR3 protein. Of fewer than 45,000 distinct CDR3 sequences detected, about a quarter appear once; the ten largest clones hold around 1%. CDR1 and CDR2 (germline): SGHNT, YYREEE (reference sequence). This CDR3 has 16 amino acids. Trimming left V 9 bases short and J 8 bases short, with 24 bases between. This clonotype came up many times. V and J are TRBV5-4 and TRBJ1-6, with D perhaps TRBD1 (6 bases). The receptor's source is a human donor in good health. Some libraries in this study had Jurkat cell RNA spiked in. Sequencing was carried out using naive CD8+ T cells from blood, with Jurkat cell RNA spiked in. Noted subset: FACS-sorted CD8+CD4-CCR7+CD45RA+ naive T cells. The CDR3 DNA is TGTGCCAAATCCCGTTTTGGGCAGGGGATCGATTCACCCCTCCACTTT. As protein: CAKSRFGQGIDSPLHF.